The entry below describes one TCR beta chain. The record originates from a study of Ad26.COV2.S vaccination and SARS-CoV-2 variants. Stated treatment: some 19 received Ad26.COV2.S at low or high dose, single or two shots; about 5 received placebo; per-sample allocation not given. Samples came from day 63 after the first vaccine or placebo injection. Adults aged 18-55 years in Boston included the donor. Sequencing was performed with immunoSEQ multiplex PCR; in TCRdb, only in-frame clones are kept and a portion is missing. The sample comprises some 480,000 clones, around nine tenths of which are singletons, and about 13% rests with the top ten. The V gene's germline CDR1 is LNHDA and CDR2 SQIVND (reference sequence). This CDR3 is 16 amino acids long. The V end was cut by 4 bases, the J end by 4 bases, with 17 bases between.

The clonotype comes from a person aged 18-60 years who received the Ad26.COV2.S COVID-19 vaccine or a placebo. Sample: peripheral blood, taken in a trial of Ad26.COV2.S vaccine versus placebo. The J gene is TRBJ1-5, the V gene TRBV19, with D uncertain. The CDR3 protein is CASSRATMGSNQPQHF. CDR3 nucleotides: TGTGCCAGTAGTAGGGCGACTATGGGGTCAAATCAGCCCCAGCATTTT.